Reported below is one TCR beta chain. The clone's antigen remains unknown. Base qualities are not recorded, but no much larger clone differs from it by a single base. Each collaborating institution followed its own protocols to collect whole blood in K2EDTA tubes. For TCRbeta analysis, collaborators shipped samples in one of three forms: frozen whole blood, isolated PBMCs, or DNA extracted from either of those sample types. The immunoSEQ Assay, a bias-controlled multiplex PCR, was used to amplify TCRbeta CDR3 regions from genomic DNA. From the authors' description of their analysis: The number of nucleated cells in each sample was estimated from the amplification of reference gene primers within the assay. To quantify the absolute abundance of each unique TCRbeta CDR3 rearrangement, sequence reads were collapsed and filtered. For each sample, productive Simpson clonality was calculated as the square root of Simpson's diversity index across productive rearrangements. Sourced from immuneACCESS, this table was stored by TCRdb with only in-frame sequences that have V and J called. A share of the clones is absent; for the studies checked, an unresolved V gene accounts for under half, and the remainder has no known explanation. The D gene and trimming were derived from the DNA, and the V and J assignments and clone size from that table. In this sample the table shows about 140,000 clones, around 78% of which occur a single time. The ten largest clonotypes hold around 4.8% of the sample.

This record belongs to a study of blood T cell repertoires in COVID-19 (dated by TCRdb to 2018 to 2020). Describing the broader study: Collaborator samples came from the United States, Italy and Spain and covered acute and convalescent phases of COVID-19. The prospective study material was composed of cDNA or gDNA derived from T cells, B-cell-depleted T cells, or PBMCs. Subjects who had been exposed to COVID-19, were actively infected with it, or had recovered from it provided the deeply sampled blood TCRbeta repertoires that made up the dataset. A freely available public database, intended as a resource for researchers studying the immune response to SARS-CoV-2, is where the repertoires were released. The samples were drawn from the first 160 participants of the ongoing ImmuneRACE study and from under 1,500 subjects provided by 6 global collaborators. A de-identified subject ID, COVID-19 status, age in years and sex were almost always included in the sample metadata. Where HLA class I and class II types were available, the types were taken from metadata supplied by the sample provider, not from assay-based typing.

Study-wide findings and limitations: Clinical and demographic metadata were provided uncurated, with the amount varying by source and participant.

CDR1 and CDR2 were assigned from the germline V gene as LGHNA and YNFKEQ. The CDR3 starts with the cysteine, ends with the phenylalanine, and has 14 residues. Of all the DNA, just the CDR3 is kept, 42 bases in frame from base 1. V and J lose 0 bases and 0 bases, and a span of 5 bases separates them. Sequenced: peripheral blood. The sequence is built from TRBV4-2 and TRBJ1-2, with no confident D gene call. This TCR was sampled from a woman of 80 years or more with active or convalescent COVID-19. The bases are TGTGCCAGCAGCCAAGAGGTAGCTAACTATGGCTACACCTTC. Its translation is CASSQEVANYGYTF.